This T cell receptor beta chain comes out of a study of OX40 agonist ivuxolimab in advanced cancers. TCRdb keeps only in-frame clones here, not all; method: immunoSEQ multiplex PCR. The sample shows 15,000 or so clones, about 90% of them seen only once. This TCR came from an adult with an advanced solid tumor such as melanoma, head and neck, liver or kidney cancer. Material: CD4+ or CD8+ T cells sorted from blood, obtained in a trial of the OX40 agonist ivuxolimab.

CDR3: CASSQAQTNTEAFF. The CDR3 DNA reads TGTGCCAGCAGCCAGGCGCAGACAAACACTGAAGCTTTCTTT. The chain combines TRBV16 with TRBJ1-1; unclear D gene. The CDR3 is 14 amino acids. V dropped 3 bases and J dropped 2 bases, with 10 bases sitting between them. Germline V lookup: CDR1 KGHSY, CDR2 FQNENV.